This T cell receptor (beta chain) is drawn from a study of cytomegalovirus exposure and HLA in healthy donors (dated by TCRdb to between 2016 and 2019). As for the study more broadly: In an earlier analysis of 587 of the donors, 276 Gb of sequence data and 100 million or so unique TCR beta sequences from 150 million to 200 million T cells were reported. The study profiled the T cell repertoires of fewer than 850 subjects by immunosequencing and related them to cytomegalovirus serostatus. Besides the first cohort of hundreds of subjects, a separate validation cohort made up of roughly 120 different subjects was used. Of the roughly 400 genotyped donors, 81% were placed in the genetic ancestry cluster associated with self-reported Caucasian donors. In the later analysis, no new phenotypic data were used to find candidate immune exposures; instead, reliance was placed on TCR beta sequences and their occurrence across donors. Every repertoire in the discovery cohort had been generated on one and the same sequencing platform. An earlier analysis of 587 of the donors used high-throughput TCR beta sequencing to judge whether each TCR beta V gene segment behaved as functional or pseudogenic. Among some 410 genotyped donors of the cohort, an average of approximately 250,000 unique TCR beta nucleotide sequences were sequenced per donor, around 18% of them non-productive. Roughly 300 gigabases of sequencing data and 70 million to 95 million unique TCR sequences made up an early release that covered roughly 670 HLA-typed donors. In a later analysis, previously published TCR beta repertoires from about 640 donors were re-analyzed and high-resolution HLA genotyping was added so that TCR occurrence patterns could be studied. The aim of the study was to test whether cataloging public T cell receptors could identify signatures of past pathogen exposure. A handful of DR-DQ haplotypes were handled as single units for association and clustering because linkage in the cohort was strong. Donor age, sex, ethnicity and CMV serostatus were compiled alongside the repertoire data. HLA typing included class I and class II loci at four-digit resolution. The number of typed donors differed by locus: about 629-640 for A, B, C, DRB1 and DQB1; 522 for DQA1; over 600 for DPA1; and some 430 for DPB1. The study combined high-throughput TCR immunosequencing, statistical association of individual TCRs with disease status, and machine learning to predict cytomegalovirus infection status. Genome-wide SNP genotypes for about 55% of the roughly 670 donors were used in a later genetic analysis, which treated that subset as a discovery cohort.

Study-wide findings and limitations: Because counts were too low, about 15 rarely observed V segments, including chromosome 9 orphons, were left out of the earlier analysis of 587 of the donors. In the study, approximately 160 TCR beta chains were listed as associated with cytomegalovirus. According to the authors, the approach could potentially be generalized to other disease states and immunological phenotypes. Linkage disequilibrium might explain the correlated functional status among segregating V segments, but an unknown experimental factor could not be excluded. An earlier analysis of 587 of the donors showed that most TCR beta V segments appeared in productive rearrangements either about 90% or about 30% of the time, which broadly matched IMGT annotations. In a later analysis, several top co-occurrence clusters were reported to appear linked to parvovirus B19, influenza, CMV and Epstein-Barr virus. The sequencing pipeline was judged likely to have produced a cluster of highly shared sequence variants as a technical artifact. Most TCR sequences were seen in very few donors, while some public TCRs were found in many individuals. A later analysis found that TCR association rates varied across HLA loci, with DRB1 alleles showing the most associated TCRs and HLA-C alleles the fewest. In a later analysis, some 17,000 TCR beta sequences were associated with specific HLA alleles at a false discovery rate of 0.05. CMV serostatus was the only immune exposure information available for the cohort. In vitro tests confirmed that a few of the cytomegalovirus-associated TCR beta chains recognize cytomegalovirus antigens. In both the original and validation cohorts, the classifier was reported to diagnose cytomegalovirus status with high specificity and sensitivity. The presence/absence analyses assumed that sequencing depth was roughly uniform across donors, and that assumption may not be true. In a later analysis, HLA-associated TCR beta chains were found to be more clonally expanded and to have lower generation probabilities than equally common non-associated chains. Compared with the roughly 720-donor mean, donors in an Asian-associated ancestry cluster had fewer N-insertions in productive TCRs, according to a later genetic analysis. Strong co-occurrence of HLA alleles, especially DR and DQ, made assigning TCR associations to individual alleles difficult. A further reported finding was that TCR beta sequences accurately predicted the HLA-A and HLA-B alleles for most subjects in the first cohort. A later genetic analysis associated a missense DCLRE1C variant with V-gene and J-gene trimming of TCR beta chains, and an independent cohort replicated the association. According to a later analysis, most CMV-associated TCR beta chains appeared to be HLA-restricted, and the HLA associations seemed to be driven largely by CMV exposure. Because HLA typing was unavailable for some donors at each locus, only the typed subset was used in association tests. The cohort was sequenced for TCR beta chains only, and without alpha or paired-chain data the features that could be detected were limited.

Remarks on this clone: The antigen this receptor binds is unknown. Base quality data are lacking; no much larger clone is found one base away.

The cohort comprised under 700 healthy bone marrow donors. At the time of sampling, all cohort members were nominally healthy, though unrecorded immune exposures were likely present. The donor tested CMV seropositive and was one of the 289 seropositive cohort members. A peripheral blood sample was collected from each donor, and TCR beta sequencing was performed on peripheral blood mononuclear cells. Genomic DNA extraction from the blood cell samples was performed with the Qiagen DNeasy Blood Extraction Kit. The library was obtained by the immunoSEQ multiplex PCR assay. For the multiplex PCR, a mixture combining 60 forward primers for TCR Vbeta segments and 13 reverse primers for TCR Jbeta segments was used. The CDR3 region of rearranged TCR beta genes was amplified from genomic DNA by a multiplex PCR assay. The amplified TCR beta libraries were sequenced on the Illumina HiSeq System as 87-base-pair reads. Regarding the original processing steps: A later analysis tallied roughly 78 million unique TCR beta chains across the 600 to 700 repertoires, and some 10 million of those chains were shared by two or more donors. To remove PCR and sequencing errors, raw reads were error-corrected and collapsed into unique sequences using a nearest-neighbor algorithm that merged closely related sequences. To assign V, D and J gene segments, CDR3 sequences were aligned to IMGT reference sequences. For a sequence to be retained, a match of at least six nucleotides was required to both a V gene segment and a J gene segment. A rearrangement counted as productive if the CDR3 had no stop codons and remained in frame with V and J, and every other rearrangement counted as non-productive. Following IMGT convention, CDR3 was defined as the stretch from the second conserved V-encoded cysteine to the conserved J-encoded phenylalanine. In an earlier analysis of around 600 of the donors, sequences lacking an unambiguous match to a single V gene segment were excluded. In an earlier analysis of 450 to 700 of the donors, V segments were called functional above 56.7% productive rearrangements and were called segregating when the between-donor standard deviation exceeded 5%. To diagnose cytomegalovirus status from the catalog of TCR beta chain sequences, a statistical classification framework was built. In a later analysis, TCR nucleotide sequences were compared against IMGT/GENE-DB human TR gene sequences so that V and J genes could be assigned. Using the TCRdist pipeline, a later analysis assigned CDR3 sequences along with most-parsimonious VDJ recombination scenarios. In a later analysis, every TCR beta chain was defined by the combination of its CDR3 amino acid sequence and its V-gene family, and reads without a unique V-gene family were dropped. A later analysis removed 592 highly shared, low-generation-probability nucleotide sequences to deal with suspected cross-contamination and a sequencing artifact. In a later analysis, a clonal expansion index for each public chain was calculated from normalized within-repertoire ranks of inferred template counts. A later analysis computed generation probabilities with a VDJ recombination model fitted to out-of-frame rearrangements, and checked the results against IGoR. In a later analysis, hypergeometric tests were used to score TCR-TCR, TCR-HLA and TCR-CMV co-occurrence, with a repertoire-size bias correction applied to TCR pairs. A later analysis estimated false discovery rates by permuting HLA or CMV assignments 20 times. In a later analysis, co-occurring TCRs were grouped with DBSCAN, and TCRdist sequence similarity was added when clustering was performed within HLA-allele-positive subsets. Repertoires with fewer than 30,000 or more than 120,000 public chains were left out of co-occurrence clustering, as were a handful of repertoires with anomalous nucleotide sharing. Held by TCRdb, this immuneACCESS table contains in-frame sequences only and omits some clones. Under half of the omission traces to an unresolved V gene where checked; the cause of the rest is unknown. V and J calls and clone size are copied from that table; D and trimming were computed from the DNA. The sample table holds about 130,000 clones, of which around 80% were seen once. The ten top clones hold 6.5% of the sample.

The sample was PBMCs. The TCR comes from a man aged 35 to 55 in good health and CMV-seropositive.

At the DNA level, the sequence is TGTGCCAGCAGTTTTAGGCGGGATAGCACAGATACGCAGTATTTT. Translated, this gives CASSFRRDSTDTQYF. The chain employs TRBV27 and TRBJ2-3; the best D guess is TRBD2, with 6 bases matching. The CDR3 measures 15 amino acids from cysteine to phenylalanine. Of the read, only the CDR3 DNA is kept; its 45 bases are in frame from base 1. Between the V and J ends, shortened by 3 bases and 0 bases respectively, the junction contains 10 bases. CDR1 MNHEY and CDR2 SMNVEV are derived from the germline V gene (reference sequence).